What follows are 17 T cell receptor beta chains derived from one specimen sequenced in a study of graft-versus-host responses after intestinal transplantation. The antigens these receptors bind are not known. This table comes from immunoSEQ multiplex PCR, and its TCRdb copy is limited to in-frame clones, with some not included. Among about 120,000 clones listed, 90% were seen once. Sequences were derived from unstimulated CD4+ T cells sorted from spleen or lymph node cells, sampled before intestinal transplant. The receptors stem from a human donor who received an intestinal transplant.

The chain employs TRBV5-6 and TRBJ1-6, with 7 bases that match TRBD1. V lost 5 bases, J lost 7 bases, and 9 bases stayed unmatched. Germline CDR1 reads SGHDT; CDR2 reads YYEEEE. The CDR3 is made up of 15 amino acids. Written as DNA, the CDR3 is TGTGCCAGCAGGGGTAGACAGGGAAGAAATTCACCCCTCCACTTT. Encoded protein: CASRGRQGRNSPLHF.

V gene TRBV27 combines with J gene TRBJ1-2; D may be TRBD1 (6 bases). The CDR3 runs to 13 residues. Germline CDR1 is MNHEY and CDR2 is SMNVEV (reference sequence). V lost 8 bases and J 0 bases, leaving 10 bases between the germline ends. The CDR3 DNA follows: TGTGCCAGCGGGGGGGCCTCTAACTATGGCTACACCTTC. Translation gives CASGGASNYGYTF.

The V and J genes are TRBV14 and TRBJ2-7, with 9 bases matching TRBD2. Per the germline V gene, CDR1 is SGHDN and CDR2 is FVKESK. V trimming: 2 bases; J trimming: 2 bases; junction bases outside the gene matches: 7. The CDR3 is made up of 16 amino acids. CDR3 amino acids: CASSQLGLARTYEQYF. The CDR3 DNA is TGTGCCAGCAGCCAACTCGGACTAGCGAGAACCTACGAGCAGTACTTC.

The DNA for the CDR3 is TGTGCCAGCAGTTACTCGAGGGGGCAGGGGGATGGCTACACCTTC. As protein: CASSYSRGQGDGYTF. This chain links TRBV6-6 with TRBJ1-2; 7 bases are shared with TRBD1. Looked up from germline, CDR1 is MNHNY and CDR2 is SVGAGI (reference sequence). After removal of 0 bases from V and 6 bases from J, the junction contained 7 bases not matched to a gene. The CDR3 covers 15 residues.

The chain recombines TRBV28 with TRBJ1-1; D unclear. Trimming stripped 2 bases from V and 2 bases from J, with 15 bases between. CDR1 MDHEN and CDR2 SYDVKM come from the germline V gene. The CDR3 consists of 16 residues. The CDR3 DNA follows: TGTGCCAGCAGTTTAAGGCTTGAGGTCCCCAACACTGAAGCTTTCTTT. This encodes CASSLRLEVPNTEAFF.

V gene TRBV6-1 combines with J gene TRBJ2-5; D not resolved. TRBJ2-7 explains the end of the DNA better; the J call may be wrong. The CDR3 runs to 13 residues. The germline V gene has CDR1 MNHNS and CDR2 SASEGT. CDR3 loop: CASGIDGAYEQYF. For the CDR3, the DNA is TGTGCCAGCGGAATAGACGGAGCCTACGAGCAGTACTTC.

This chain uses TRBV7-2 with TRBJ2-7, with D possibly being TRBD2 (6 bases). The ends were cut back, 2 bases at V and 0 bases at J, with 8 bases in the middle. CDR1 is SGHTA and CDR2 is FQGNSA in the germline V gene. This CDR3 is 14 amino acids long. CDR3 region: CASSLMEGSYEQYF. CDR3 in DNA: TGTGCCAGCAGCTTAATGGAGGGCTCCTACGAGCAGTACTTC.

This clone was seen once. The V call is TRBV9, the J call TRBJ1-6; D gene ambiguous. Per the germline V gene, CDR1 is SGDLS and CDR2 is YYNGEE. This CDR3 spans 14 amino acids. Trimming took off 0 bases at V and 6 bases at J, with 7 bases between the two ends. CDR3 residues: CASSVGRVNSPLHF. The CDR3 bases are TGTGCCAGCAGCGTAGGGAGAGTTAATTCACCCCTCCACTTT.

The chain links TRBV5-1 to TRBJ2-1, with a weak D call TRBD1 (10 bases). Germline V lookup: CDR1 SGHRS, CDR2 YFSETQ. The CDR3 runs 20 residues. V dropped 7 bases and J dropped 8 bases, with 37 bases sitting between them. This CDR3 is CASYNSGTGASRGRVDEQFF. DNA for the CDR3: TGCGCCAGCTATAACTCCGGGACAGGGGCATCACGCGGGAGGGTGGATGAGCAGTTCTTC.

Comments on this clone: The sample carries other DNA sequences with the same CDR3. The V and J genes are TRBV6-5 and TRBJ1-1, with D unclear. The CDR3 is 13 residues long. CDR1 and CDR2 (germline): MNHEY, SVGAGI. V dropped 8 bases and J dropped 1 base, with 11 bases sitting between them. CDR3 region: CASLKGGNTEAFF. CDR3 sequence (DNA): TGTGCCAGCTTAAAAGGCGGGAACACTGAAGCTTTCTTT.

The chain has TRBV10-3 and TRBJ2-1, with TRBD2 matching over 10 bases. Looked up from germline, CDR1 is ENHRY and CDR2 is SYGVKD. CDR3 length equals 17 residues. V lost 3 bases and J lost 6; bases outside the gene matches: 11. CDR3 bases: TGTGCCATCAGTGACCCACTCCTAGCGGGAGCCCTCAATGAGCAGTTCTTC. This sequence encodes CAISDPLLAGALNEQFF.

The CDR3 reads CASSLGQGVNEKLFF. The CDR3 DNA reads as TGTGCCAGCAGTCTCGGACAGGGAGTTAATGAAAAACTGTTTTTT. The chain employs TRBV5-8 and TRBJ1-4, with 8 bases fitting TRBD1. The V and J ends lost 5 bases and 4 bases, in that order; junction bases with no gene match: 7. The CDR3 contains 15 residues. Germline lookup yields CDR1 SGHTS and CDR2 YDEGEE. Full variable domain (missing parts from reference TRBV5-8 and TRBJ1-4): EAGVTQSPTHLIKTRGQQATLRCSPISGHTSVYWYQQALGLGLQFLLWYDEGEERNRGNFPPRFSGRQFPNYSSELNVNALELEDSALYLCASSLGQGVNEKLFFGSGTQLSVL.

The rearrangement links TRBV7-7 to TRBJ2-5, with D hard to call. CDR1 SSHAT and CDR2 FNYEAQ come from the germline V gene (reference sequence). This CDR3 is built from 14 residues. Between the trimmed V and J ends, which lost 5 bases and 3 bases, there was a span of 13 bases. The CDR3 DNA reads TGTGCCAGCAGCACTAATGTCTTAGAAGAGACCCAGTACTTC. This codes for CASSTNVLEETQYF.

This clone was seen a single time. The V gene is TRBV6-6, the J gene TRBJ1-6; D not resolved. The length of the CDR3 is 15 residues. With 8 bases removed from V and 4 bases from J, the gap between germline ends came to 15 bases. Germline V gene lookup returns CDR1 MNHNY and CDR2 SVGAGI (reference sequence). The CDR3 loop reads CASGSRKSYNSPLHF. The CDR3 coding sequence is TGTGCCAGCGGGAGTCGAAAGAGTTATAATTCACCCCTCCACTTT.

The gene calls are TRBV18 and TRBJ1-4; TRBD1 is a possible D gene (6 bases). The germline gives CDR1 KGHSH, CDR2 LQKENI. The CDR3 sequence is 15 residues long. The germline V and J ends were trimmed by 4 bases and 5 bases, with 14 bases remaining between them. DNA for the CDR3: TGTGCCAGCTCACTGGCGGAACAGGGAAATGAAAAACTGTTTTTT. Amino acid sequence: CASSLAEQGNEKLFF.

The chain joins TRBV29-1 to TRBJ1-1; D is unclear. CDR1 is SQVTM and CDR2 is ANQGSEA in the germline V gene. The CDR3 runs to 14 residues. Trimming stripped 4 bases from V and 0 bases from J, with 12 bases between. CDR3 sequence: CSVVGLSMNTEAFF. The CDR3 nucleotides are TGCAGCGTTGTTGGGCTGAGTATGAACACTGAAGCTTTCTTT.

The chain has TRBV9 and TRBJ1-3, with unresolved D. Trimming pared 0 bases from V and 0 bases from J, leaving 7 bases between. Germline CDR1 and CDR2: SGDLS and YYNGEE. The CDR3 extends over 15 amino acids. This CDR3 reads CASSVGGNSGNTIYF. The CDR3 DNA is TGTGCCAGCAGCGTAGGAGGTAACTCTGGAAACACCATATATTTT.